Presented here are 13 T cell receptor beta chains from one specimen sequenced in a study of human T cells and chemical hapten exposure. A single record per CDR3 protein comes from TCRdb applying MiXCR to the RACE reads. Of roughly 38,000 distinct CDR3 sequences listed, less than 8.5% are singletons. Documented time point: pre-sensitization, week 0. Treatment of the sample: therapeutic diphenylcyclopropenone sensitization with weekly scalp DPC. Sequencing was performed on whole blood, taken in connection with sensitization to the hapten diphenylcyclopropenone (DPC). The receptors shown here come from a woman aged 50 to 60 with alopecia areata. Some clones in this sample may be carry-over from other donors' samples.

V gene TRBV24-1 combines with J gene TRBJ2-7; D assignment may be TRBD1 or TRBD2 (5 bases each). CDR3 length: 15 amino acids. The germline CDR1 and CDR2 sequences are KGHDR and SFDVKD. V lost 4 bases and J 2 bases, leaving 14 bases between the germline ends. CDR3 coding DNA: TGTGCCACCAGTGAGAGTAGGGGAGAGCCCTACGAGCAGTACTTC. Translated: CATSESRGEPYEQYF.

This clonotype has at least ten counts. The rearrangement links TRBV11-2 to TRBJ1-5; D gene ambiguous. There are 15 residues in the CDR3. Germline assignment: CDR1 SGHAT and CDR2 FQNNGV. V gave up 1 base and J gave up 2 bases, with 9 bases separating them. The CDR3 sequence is CASSLGGSGNQPQHF. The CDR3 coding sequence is TGTGCCAGCAGCTTAGGAGGTAGTGGCAATCAGCCCCAGCATTTT. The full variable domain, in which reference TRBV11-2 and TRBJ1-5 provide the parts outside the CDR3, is EAGVAQSPRYKIIEKRQSVAFWCNPISGHATLYWYQQILGQGPKLLIQFQNNGVVDDSQLPKDRFSAERLKGVDSTLKIQPAKLEDSAVYLCASSLGGSGNQPQHFGDGTRLSIL.

CDR3 coding DNA: TGTGCCAGCAGTGGGAGGACAGGGGGCGTCTTATCGAACACTGAAGCTTTCTTT. Its translation is CASSGRTGGVLSNTEAFF. The chain carries TRBV6-1 and TRBJ1-1, with 11 nucleotides matching TRBD1. V was clipped by 4 bases and J by 1 base; unmatched bases: 11. Germline V gene sequence: CDR1 MNHNS, CDR2 SASEGT. The CDR3 loop spans 18 amino acids.

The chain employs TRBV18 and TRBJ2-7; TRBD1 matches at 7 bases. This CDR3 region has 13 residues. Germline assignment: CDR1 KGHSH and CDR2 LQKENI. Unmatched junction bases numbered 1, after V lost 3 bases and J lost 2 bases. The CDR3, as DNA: TGTGCCAGCTCACCGACAGGGCCCTACGAGCAGTACTTC. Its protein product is CASSPTGPYEQYF. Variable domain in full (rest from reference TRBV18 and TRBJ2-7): NAGVMQNPRHLVRRRGQEARLRCSPMKGHSHVYWYRQLPEEGLKFMVYLQKENIIDESGMPKERFSAEFPKEGPSILRIQQVVRGDSAAYFCASSPTGPYEQYFGPGTRLTVT.

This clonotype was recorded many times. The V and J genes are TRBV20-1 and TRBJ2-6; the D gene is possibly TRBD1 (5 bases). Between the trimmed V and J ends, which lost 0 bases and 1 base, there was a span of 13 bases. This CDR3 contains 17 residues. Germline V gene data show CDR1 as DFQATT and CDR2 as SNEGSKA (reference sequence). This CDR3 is CSARDQLGDSGANVLTF. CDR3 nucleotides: TGCAGTGCTAGAGATCAATTAGGGGATTCTGGGGCCAACGTCCTGACTTTC.

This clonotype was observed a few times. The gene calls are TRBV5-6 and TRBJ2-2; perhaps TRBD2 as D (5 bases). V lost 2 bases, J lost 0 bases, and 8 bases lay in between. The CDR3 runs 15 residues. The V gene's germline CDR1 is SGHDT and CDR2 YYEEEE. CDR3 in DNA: TGTGCCAGCAGCTTCGGGGTCCCGAACACCGGGGAGCTGTTTTTT. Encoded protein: CASSFGVPNTGELFF.

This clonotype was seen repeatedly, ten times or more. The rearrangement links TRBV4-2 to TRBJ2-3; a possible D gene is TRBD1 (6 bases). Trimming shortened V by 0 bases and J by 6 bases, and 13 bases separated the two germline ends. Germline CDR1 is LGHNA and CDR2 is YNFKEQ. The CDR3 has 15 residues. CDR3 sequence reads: CASSQEGRGGDTQYF. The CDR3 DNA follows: TGTGCCAGCAGCCAAGAAGGGAGAGGGGGTGATACGCAGTATTTT.

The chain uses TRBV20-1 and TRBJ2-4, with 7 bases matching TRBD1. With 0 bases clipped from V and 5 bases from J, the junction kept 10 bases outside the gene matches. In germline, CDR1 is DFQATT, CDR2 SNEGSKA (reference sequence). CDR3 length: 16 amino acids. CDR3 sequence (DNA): TGCAGTGCTAGAGATTTGGATCGAGGGGGCCAAAACATTCAGTACTTC. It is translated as CSARDLDRGGQNIQYF.

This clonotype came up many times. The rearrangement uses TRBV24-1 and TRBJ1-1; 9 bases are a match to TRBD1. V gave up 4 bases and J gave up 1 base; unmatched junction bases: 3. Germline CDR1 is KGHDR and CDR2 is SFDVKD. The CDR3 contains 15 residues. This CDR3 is CATSEAGQGNTEAFF. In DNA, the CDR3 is TGTGCCACCAGTGAGGCGGGACAGGGGAACACTGAAGCTTTCTTT.

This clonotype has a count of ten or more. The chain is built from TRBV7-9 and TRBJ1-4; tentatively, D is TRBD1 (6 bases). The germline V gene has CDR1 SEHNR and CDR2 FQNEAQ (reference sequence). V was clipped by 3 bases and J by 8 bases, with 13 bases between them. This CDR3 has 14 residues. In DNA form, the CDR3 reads TGTGCCAGCAGCTTCGTACAGGGACTCGAAAAACTGTTTTTT. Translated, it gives CASSFVQGLEKLFF. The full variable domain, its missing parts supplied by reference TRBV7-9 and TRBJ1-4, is DTGVSQNPRHKITKRGQNVTFRCDPISEHNRLYWYRQTLGQGPEFLTYFQNEAQLEKSRLLSDRFSAERPKGSFSTLEIQRTEQGDSAMYLCASSFVQGLEKLFFGSGTQLSVL.

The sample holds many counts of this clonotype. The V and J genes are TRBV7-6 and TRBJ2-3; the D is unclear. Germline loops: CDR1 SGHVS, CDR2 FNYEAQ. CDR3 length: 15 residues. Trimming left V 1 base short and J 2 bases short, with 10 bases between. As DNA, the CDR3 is TGTGCCAGCAGCTTAGTTGCGGTGCCCACAGATACGCAGTATTTT. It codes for CASSLVAVPTDTQYF.

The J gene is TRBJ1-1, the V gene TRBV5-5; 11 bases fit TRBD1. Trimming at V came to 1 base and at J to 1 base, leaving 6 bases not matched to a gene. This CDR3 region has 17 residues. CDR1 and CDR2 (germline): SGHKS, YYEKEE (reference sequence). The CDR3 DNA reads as TGTGCCAGCAGCTTGCCGGACAGGGGGCGAAGGAACACTGAAGCTTTCTTT. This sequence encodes CASSLPDRGRRNTEAFF.

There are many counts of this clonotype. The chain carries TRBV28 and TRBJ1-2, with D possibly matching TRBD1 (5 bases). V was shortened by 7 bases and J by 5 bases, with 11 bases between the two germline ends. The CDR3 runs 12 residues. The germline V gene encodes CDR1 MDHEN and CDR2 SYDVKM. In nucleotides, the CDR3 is TGTGCCAGCACACCGGGGCAGTATGGCTACACCTTC. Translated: CASTPGQYGYTF.